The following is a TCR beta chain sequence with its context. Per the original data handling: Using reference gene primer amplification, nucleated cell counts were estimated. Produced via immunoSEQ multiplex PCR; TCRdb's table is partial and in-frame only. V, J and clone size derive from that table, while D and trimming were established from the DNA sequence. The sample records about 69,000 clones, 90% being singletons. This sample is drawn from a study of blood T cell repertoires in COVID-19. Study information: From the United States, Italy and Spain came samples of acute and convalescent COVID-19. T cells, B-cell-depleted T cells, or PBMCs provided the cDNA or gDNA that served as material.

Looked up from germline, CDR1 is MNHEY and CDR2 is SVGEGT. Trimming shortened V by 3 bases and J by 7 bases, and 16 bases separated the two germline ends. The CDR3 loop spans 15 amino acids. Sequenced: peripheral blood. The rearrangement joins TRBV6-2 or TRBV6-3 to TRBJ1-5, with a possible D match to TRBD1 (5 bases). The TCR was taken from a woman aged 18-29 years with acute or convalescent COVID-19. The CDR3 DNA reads TGTGCCAGCAGTTATGAGGACGGGGGAGGGCAGCCCCAGCATTTT. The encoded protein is CASSYEDGGGQPQHF.